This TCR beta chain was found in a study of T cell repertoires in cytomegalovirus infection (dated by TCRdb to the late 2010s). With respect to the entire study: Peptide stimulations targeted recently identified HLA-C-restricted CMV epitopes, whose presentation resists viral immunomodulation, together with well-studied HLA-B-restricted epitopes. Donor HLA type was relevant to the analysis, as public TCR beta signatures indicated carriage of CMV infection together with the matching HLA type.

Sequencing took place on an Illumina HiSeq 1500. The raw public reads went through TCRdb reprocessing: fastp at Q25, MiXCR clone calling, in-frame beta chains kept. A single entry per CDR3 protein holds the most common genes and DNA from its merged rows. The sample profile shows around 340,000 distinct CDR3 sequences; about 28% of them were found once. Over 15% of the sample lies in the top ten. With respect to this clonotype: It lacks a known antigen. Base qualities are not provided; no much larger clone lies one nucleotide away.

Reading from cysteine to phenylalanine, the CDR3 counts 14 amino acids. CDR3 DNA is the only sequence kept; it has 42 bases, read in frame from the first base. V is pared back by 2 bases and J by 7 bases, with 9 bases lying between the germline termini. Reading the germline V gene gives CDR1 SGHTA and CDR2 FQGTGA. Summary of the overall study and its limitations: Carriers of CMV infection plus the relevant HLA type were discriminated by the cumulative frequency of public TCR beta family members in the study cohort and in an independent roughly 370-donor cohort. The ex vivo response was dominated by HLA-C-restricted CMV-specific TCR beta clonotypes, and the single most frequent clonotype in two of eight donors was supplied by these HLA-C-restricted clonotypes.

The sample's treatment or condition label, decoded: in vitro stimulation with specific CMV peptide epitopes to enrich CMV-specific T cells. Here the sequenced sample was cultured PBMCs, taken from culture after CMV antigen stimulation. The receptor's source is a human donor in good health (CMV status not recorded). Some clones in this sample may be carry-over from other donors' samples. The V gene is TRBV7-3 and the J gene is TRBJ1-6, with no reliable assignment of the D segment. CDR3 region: CASSLLGSNSPLHF. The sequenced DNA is TGTGCCAGCAGCTTACTGGGGAGCAATTCACCCCTCCACTTT. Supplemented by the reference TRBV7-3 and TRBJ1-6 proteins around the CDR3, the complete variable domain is GAGVSQTPSNKVTEKGKYVELRCDPISGHTALYWYRQSLGQGPEFLIYFQGTGAADDSGLPNDRFFAVRPEGSVSTLKIQRTERGDSAVYLCASSLLGSNSPLHFGNGTRLTVT.